Listed here are 13 T cell receptor beta chains from one sample, sequenced in a study of early T cells in non-severe SARS-CoV-2 infection. TCRdb re-called the 5' RACE reads with MiXCR, one entry per CDR3 protein. The sample holds 35,000 to 50,000 distinct CDR3 sequences, 7% to 7.5% seen once. The material sequenced was whole blood. The receptors were gathered from an adult who was a healthcare worker with PCR-confirmed SARS-CoV-2 infection or an uninfected control (not recorded which).

The genes are TRBV7-8 and TRBJ1-2, with D possibly TRBD1 on 5 matching bases. Germline V gene data show CDR1 as SGHVS and CDR2 as FQNEAQ. Deletions cut 5 bases from V and 1 base from J, with 14 bases between. The CDR3 is 15 residues long. The CDR3 spells CASSPDMERNYGYTF. CDR3 nucleotide sequence: TGTGCCAGCAGCCCGGACATGGAGCGTAACTATGGCTACACCTTC.

The chain uses TRBV20-1 and TRBJ2-1, with 8 bases matching TRBD2. The ends lost 5 bases at V and 0 bases at J; junction bases unmatched: 6. Germline V CDR1 and CDR2: DFQATT, SNEGSKA (reference sequence). The CDR3 consists of 15 residues. CDR3 nucleotides: TGCAGTGCTGACGGGGGGGCAGCCTCCTACAATGAGCAGTTCTTC. Translating gives CSADGGAASYNEQFF.

This clonotype has more than one count but fewer than ten. V gene TRBV5-4 combines with J gene TRBJ2-2; D gene ambiguous. Trimming took 2 bases from V and 5 from J, leaving 16 bases between them. The CDR3 is made up of 16 amino acids. The germline V gene encodes CDR1 SGHNT and CDR2 YYREEE (reference sequence). CDR3 amino acids: CASSFSMNPDTGELFF. CDR3 coding DNA: TGTGCCAGCAGCTTCTCCATGAACCCGGATACCGGGGAGCTGTTTTTT.

The chain couples TRBV7-3 to TRBJ2-1; D is unresolved. V was cut by 5 bases and J by 6 bases, with 17 bases left in between. The CDR3 totals 15 residues. Germline V lookup: CDR1 SGHTA, CDR2 FQGTGA. This chain's CDR3 is CASSPNRALPNEQFF. The CDR3 DNA sequence: TGTGCCAGCAGCCCGAACCGCGCACTTCCCAATGAGCAGTTCTTC.

In its sample, this clonotype was seen many times. The V and J genes are TRBV7-2 and TRBJ2-7; D remains unclear. The CDR3 is made up of 14 amino acids. V lost 1 base to trimming and J lost 4 bases, with 11 bases between them. The germline CDR1 and CDR2 sequences are SGHTA and FQGNSA. In DNA form, the CDR3 reads TGTGCCAGCAGCTTAGTGGCGGCAGCTTACGAGCAGTACTTC. This gives the protein CASSLVAAAYEQYF.

The CDR3 DNA follows: TGTGCCAGCAGCTTTGGGGACAGGGGATCAACTGAAGCTTTCTTT. Translation gives CASSFGDRGSTEAFF. V is TRBV7-9 and J is TRBJ1-1, with TRBD1 matching 10 bases. The CDR3 runs to 15 residues. V gave up 3 bases and J gave up 5 bases; unmatched junction bases: 6. The germline CDR1 and CDR2 sequences are SEHNR and FQNEAQ (reference sequence).

This clonotype was seen many times. The CDR3, as DNA: TGTGCCAGCAGCTTAGCGACAGGGGGCGGAGAGACCCAGTACTTC. Amino acids: CASSLATGGGETQYF. The chain employs TRBV11-2 and TRBJ2-5; 10 bases align to TRBD1. Per germline, CDR1 SGHAT and CDR2 FQNNGV. The CDR3 length is 15 residues. Trimming removed 1 base from V and 4 bases from J; junction bases left unmatched: 3. The full variable domain, in which reference TRBV11-2 and TRBJ2-5 provide the parts outside the CDR3, is EAGVAQSPRYKIIEKRQSVAFWCNPISGHATLYWYQQILGQGPKLLIQFQNNGVVDDSQLPKDRFSAERLKGVDSTLKIQPAKLEDSAVYLCASSLATGGGETQYFGPGTRLLVL.

This clonotype has just a few counts. The chain uses TRBV20-1 and TRBJ2-3, with 10 bases matching TRBD1. Per germline, CDR1 DFQATT and CDR2 SNEGSKA (reference sequence). The CDR3 contains 14 residues. V shed 6 bases and J 2 bases; nucleotides not matched to a gene: 5. CDR3 coding DNA: TGCAGTGCATTCGACAGGGGGCACACAGATACGCAGTATTTT. Translated: CSAFDRGHTDTQYF.

This clonotype was counted many times. The chain has TRBV6-5 and TRBJ2-7; TRBD1 is a possible D gene (6 bases). Germline V gives CDR1 MNHEY, CDR2 SVGAGI. Trimming pared 6 bases from V and 1 base from J, leaving 7 bases between. The CDR3 spans 12 residues. CDR3 DNA: TGTGCCAGCAGCACAGGGTCCTACGAGCAGTACTTC. Protein: CASSTGSYEQYF.

This sequence joins TRBV11-2 and TRBJ2-7, with a possible D match to TRBD2 (5 bases). Germline assignment: CDR1 SGHAT and CDR2 FQNNGV. The CDR3 runs to 14 residues. V lost 6 bases and J 3 bases, leaving 15 bases between the germline ends. For the CDR3, the DNA is TGTGCCAGCAGAAGAGGGATGATCAGCTACGAGCAGTACTTC. Translated: CASRRGMISYEQYF. The variable domain in full, completed from reference TRBV11-2 and TRBJ2-7, reads EAGVAQSPRYKIIEKRQSVAFWCNPISGHATLYWYQQILGQGPKLLIQFQNNGVVDDSQLPKDRFSAERLKGVDSTLKIQPAKLEDSAVYLCASRRGMISYEQYFGPGTRLTVT.

A few counts support this clonotype. The chain links TRBV27 to TRBJ2-4; D is unclear. With 8 bases removed from V and 0 bases from J, the gap between germline ends came to 14 bases. This CDR3 region has 15 residues. Germline CDR1 MNHEY, CDR2 SMNVEV (reference sequence). The CDR3 sequence is CASGTVSLAKNIQYF. Here the CDR3 DNA reads TGTGCCAGCGGTACAGTTTCCCTAGCCAAAAACATTCAGTACTTC.

In its sample, this clonotype was seen a few times. This chain links TRBV27 with TRBJ1-2, with 8 bases identical to TRBD1. The CDR3 runs to 15 residues. From germline, CDR1 is MNHEY and CDR2 SMNVEV (reference sequence). V was pared by 6 bases and J by 2 bases, with 8 bases of the junction left unmatched. In DNA, the CDR3 is TGTGCCAGCAGCGGTTGGAGACAGGGGAACTATGGCTACACCTTC. This codes for CASSGWRQGNYGYTF.

This clonotype showed up just a few times. V usage is TRBV20-1 and J usage is TRBJ1-3, with 9 bases identical to TRBD1. Unmatched junction bases numbered 14, after V lost 5 bases and J lost 6 bases. The CDR3 covers 16 residues. CDR1 DFQATT and CDR2 SNEGSKA come from the germline V gene (reference sequence). The CDR3 region is CSARTPGQGALNTIYF. The DNA of the CDR3 is TGCAGTGCTCGAACCCCGGGACAGGGCGCTTTAAACACCATATATTTT.